This T cell receptor (beta chain) was identified during a study of blood T cell repertoires in COVID-19. Using immunoSEQ multiplex PCR, the repertoire was profiled, and TCRdb retains in-frame clones only, with some absent. The table has approximately 440,000 clones, roughly 91% seen once; the top ten hold less than 0.75%. Participants were aged about 18 to 100 years from approximately 24 US areas. Participant reports of clinical history set cohort assignment. Two negative PCRs, clearance, or symptom resolution had been documented for recovered Cohort 3 donors. Sequenced sample: PBMCs or T cells enriched from blood (not recorded which). The clonotype originates from a man between 18 and 35 years old who had recovered from COVID-19.

The CDR3 loop is CASSHSKREGLGTGELFF. CDR3 DNA: TGCGCCAGCAGCCATTCTAAGCGGGAGGGCCTGGGCACCGGGGAGCTGTTTTTT. This rearrangement joins TRBV4-1 to TRBJ2-2, with 10 bases lining up with TRBD2. This CDR3 spans 18 amino acids. The germline V gene encodes CDR1 MGHRA and CDR2 YSYEKL. After removal of 3 bases from V and 4 bases from J, the junction contained 11 bases not matched to a gene.